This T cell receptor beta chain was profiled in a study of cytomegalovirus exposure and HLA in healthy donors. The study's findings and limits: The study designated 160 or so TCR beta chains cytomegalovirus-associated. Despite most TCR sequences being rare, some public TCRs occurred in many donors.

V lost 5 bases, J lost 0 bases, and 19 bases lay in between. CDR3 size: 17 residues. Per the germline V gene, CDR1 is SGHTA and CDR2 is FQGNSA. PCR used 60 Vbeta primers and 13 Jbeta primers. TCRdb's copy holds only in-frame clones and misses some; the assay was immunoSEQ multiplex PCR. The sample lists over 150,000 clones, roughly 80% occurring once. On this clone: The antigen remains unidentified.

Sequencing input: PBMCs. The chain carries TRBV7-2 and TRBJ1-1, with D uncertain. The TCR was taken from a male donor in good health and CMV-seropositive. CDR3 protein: CASSRGGLRIMNTEAFF. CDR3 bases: TGTGCCAGCAGCCGGGGAGGGTTGCGAATCATGAACACTGAAGCTTTCTTT. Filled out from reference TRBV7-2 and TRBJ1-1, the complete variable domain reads GAGVSQSPSNKVTEKGKDVELRCDPISGHTALYWYRQSLGQGLEFLIYFQGNSAPDKSGLPSDRFSAERTGGSVSTLTIQRTQQEDSAVYLCASSRGGLRIMNTEAFFGQGTRLTVV.